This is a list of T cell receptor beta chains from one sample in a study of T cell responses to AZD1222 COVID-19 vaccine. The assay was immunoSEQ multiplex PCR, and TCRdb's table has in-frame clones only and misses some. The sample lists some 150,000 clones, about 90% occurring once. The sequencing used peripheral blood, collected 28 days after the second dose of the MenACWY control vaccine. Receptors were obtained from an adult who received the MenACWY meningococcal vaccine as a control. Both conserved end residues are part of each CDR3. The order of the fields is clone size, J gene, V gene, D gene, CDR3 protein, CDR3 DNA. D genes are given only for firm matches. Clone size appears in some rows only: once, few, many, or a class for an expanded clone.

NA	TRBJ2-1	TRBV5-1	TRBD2	CASSLYLAGEGDEQFF	TGCGCCAGCAGCTTGTATCTAGCGGGAGAGGGCGATGAGCAGTTCTTC
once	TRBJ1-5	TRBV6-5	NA	CASSYGAEGPQHF	TGTGCCAGCAGTTACGGGGCCGAGGGGCCCCAGCATTTT
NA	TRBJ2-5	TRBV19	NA	CASRSRTAQETQYF	TGTGCCAGTAGATCCCGGACAGCCCAAGAGACCCAGTACTTC
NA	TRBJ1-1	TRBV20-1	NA	CSAPQGTEAFF	TGCAGTGCTCCGCAGGGAACTGAAGCTTTCTTT
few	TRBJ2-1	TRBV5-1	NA	CASSLDRNEQFF	TGCGCCAGCAGCTTGGACAGGAATGAGCAGTTCTTC
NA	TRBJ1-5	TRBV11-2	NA	CASSDGLGGQPQHF	TGTGCCAGCAGCGACGGGTTAGGGGGTCAGCCCCAGCATTTT
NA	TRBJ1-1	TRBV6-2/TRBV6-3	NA	CASRPTGIHTEAFF	TGTGCCAGCAGGCCTACAGGGATTCACACTGAAGCTTTCTTT
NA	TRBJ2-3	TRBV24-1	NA	CATSEDLTDTQYF	TGTGCCACCAGTGAGGACCTCACAGATACGCAGTATTTT
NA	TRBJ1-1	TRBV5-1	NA	CASSFTEDTEAFF	TGCGCCAGCAGCTTCACGGAGGACACTGAAGCTTTCTTT
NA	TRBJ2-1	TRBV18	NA	CASSPPGSSYNEQFF	TGTGCCAGCTCACCCCCAGGGAGCTCCTACAATGAGCAGTTCTTC
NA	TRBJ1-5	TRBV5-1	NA	CASSSRKDTLYSNQPQHF	TGCGCCAGCAGCTCAAGAAAGGACACATTGTATAGCAATCAGCCCCAGCATTTT
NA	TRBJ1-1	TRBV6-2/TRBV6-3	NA	CASSYSSLGGLGAFF	TGTGCCAGCAGTTACTCGAGTCTCGGGGGCCTCGGAGCTTTCTTT
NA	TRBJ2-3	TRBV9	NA	CASSVSAATDTQYF	TGTGCCAGCAGCGTTTCAGCGGCCACAGATACGCAGTATTTT
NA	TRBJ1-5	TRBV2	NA	CASSEEGVSNQPQHF	TGTGCCAGCAGTGAAGAGGGGGTTAGCAATCAGCCCCAGCATTTT
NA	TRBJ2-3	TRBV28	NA	CASSPTRHTDTQYF	TGTGCCAGCAGCCCTACTAGGCACACAGATACGCAGTATTTT
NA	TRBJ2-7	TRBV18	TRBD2	CASSPTQRENEQYF	TGTGCCAGCTCACCAACGCAGCGGGAGAACGAGCAGTACTTC
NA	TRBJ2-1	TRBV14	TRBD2	CASSHLDTSGRGKNEQFF	TGTGCCAGCAGCCATCTTGATACTAGCGGGAGGGGTAAAAATGAGCAGTTCTTC
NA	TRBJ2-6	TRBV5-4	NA	CASSYWLSGANVLTF	TGTGCCAGCAGTTATTGGCTGTCTGGGGCCAACGTCCTGACTTTC
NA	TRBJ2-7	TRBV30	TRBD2	CAWNPAGEGDEQYF	TGTGCCTGGAACCCGGCCGGGGAGGGAGACGAGCAGTACTTC
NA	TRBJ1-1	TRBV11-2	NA	CASSPGGVLTEAFF	TGTGCCAGCAGCCCGGGAGGGGTGCTCACTGAAGCTTTCTTT
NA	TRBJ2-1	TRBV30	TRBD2	CAWRWTSGLNNEQFF	TGTGCCTGGAGGTGGACTAGCGGACTGAACAATGAGCAGTTCTTC
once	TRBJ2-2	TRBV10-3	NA	CAISVSGSNTGELFF	TGTGCCATCAGCGTAAGCGGTTCGAACACCGGGGAGCTGTTTTTT